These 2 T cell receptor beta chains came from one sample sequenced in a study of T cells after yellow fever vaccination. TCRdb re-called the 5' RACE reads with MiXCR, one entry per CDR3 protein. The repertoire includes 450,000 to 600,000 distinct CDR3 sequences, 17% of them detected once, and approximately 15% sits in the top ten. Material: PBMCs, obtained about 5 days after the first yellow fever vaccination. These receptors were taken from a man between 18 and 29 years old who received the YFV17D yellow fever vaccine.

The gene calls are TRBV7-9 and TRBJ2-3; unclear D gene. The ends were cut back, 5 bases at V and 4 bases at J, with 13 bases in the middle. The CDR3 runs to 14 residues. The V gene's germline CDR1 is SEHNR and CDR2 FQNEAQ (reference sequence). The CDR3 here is CASSGRYMADTQYF. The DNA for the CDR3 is TGTGCCAGCAGCGGAAGATACATGGCAGATACGCAGTATTTT.

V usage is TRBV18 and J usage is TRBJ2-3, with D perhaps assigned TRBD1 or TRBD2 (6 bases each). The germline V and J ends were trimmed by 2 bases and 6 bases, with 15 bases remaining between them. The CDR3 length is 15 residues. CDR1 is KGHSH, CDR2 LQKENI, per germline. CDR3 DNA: TGTGCCAGCTCACCAAACGGGGGCGCTTATGATACGCAGTATTTT. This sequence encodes CASSPNGGAYDTQYF.